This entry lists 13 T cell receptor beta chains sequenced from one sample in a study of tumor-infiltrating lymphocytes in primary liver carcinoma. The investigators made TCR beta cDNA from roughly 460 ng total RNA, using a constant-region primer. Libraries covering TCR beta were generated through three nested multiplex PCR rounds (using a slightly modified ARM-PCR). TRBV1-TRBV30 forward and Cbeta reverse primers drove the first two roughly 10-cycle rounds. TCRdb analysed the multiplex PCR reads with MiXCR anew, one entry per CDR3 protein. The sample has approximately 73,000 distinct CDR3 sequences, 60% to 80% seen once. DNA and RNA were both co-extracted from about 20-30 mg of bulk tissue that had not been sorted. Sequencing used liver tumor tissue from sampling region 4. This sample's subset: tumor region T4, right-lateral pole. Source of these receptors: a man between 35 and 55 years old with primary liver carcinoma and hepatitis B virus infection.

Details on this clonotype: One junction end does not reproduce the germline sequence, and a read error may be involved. CDR3 sequence: CASSRDSALETQYF. In nucleotides, the CDR3 is TGTGCAAGCAGCCGGGACAGTGCCCTAGAAACGCAGTATTTT. The chain uses TRBV11-1 and TRBJ2-3; 7 bases agree with TRBD1. This CDR3 comprises 14 residues. Germline V gene data show CDR1 as SGHAT and CDR2 as FQDESV (reference sequence).

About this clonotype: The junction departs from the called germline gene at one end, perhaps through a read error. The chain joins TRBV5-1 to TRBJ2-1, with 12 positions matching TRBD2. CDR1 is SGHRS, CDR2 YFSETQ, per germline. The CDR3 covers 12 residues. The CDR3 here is CASKLAGGERFF. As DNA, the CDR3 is TGCGCCAGTAAACTAGCGGGGGGTGAGCGGTTCTTC.

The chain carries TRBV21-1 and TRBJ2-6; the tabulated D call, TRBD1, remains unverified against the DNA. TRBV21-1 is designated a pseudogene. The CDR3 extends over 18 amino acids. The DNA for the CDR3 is TGTGCCAGCAGCAACTCGGACAGGGAAAGCTCTGGGGCCAACGTCCTGACTTTC. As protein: CASSNSDRESSGANVLTF.

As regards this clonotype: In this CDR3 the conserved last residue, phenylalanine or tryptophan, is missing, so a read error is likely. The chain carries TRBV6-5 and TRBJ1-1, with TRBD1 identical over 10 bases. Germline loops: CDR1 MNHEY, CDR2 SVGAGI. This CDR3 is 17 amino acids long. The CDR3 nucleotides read TGTGCCAGCAGTTACGACGGGACAGGGGTAGCCTCCACTGGAGCTTTCATT. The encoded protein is CASSYDGTGVASTGAFI.

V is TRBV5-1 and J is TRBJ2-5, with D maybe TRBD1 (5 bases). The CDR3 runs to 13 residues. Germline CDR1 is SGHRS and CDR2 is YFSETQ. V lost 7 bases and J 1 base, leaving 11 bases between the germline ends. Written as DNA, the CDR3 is TGCGCCAGCGGGGCAGGAACCCAAGAGACCCAGTACTTC. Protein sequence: CASGAGTQETQYF.

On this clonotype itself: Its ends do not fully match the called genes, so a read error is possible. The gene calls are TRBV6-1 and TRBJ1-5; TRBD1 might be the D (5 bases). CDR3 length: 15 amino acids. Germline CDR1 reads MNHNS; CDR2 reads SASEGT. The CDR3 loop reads CASSGGCTIDQPQLF. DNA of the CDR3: TGTGCCAGTAGTGGGGGGTGCACTATCGATCAGCCCCAGCTTTTT.

DNA of the CDR3: TGCAGCGTTAACATCTCCTTCTACAATGAGCAGTTCTTC. Amino acids: CSVNISFYNEQFF. The rearrangement uses TRBV29-1 and TRBJ2-1; D uncertain. V lost 5 bases and J lost 3, with 11 bases in between. CDR1 is SQVTM, CDR2 ANQGSEA, per germline. CDR3 size: 13 residues.

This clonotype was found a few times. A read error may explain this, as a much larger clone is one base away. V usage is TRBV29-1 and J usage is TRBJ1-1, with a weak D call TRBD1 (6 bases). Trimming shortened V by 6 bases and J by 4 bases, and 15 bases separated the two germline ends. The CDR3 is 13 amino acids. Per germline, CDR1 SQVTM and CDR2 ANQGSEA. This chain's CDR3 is CSVGRTEATEAFF. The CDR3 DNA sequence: TGCAGCGTAGGTCGGACAGAGGCCACTGAAGCTTTCTTT.

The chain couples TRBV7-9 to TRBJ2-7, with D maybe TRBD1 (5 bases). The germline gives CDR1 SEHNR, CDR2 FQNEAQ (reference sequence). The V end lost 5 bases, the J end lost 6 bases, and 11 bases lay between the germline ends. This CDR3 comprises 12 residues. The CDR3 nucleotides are TGTGCCAGCAGCCGGACACGAGGCGAGCAGTACTTC. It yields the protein CASSRTRGEQYF.

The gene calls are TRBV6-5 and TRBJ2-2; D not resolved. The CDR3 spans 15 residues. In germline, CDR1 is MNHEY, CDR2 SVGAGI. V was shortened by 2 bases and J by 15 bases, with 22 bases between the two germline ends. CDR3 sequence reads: CASSYTVDGTGELFF. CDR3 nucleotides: TGTGCCAGCAGTTACACAGTGGACGGCACCGGAGAGTTGTTTTTT.

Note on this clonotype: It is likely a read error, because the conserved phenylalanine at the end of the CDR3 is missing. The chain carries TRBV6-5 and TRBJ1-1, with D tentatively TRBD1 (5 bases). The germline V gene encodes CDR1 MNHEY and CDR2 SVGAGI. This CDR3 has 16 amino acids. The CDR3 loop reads CASSYAGPRDEAEAFL. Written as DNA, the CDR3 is TGTGCCAGCAGTTACGCGGGACCCCGGGATGAGGCTGAGGCTTTCTTG.

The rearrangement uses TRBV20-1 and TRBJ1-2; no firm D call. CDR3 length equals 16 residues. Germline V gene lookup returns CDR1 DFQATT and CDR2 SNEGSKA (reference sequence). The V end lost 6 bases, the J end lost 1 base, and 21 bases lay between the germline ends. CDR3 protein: CSASPSLGFINYGYTF. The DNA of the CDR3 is TGCAGTGCGTCTCCCTCCTTGGGGTTTATTAACTATGGCTACACCTTC.

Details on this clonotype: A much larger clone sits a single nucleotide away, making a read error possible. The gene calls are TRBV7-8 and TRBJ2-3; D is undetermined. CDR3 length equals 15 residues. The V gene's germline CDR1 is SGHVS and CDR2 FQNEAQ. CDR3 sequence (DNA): TGTGCCAGCTGCTTAATAAGGATGAGCACAGATACGCAGTATTTT. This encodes CASCLIRMSTDTQYF.